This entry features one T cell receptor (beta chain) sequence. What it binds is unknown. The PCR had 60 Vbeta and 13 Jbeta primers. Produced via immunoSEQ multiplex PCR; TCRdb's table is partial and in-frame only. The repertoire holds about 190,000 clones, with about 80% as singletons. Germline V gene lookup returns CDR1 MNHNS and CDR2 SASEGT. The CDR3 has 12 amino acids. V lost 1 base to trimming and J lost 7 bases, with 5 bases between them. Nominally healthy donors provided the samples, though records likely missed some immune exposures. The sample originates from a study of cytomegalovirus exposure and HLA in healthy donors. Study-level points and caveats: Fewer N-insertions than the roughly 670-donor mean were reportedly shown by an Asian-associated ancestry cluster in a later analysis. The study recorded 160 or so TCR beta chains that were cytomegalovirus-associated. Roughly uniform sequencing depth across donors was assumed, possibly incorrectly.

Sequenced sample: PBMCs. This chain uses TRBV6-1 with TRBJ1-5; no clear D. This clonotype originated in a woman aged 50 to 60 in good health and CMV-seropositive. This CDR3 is CASSEGRQPQHF. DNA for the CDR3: TGTGCCAGCAGTGAAGGGCGGCAGCCCCAGCATTTT.